This is a list of T cell receptor beta chains from one sample in a study of cytomegalovirus exposure and HLA in healthy donors. Sequencing used immunoSEQ multiplex PCR; TCRdb keeps in-frame clones, though not all of them. The data hold more than 65,000 clones, with approximately 93% observed a single time. Sequences were obtained from PBMCs. The receptor set was obtained from a man between 18 and 29 years old in good health and CMV-seronegative. CDR3s include the opening cysteine and the closing phenylalanine or tryptophan. D genes are given only for firm matches. Rows may omit the clone size; those that give it use once, few, many or a size class.

j_gene: TRBJ1-4; v_gene: TRBV5-4; d_gene: TRBD1; abundance: NA; CDR3aa: CASSPYAGTGGTNEKLFF; CDR3nt: TGTGCCAGCAGCCCGTACGCCGGGACAGGGGGGACTAATGAAAAACTGTTTTTT
j_gene: TRBJ1-5; v_gene: TRBV2; d_gene: TRBD1; abundance: once; CDR3aa: CASSSDRTTSNQPQHF; CDR3nt: TGTGCCAGCAGTTCGGACAGGACGACTAGCAATCAGCCCCAGCATTTT
j_gene: TRBJ2-7; v_gene: TRBV6-5; d_gene: TRBD2; abundance: NA; CDR3aa: CASSPGGGLEEQYF; CDR3nt: TGTGCCAGCAGTCCCGGGGGGGGGCTTGAAGAGCAGTACTTC
j_gene: TRBJ1-2; v_gene: TRBV27; d_gene: TRBD1; abundance: NA; CDR3aa: CASSPTGANYGYTF; CDR3nt: TGTGCCAGCAGTCCGACAGGGGCTAACTATGGCTACACCTTC
j_gene: TRBJ1-1; v_gene: TRBV27; d_gene: NA; abundance: once; CDR3aa: CASSWEGRNTEAFF; CDR3nt: TGTGCCAGCAGTTGGGAAGGGAGGAACACTGAAGCTTTCTTT
j_gene: TRBJ2-7; v_gene: TRBV7-2; d_gene: TRBD2; abundance: once; CDR3aa: CASSLGPGLAGGLGYEQYF; CDR3nt: TGTGCCAGCAGCTTGGGCCCGGGACTAGCGGGAGGGCTGGGGTACGAGCAGTACTTC
j_gene: TRBJ1-2; v_gene: TRBV4-1; d_gene: TRBD1; abundance: NA; CDR3aa: CASRGQGEASYGYTF; CDR3nt: TGCGCCAGCAGGGGACAGGGCGAAGCGAGCTATGGCTACACCTTC
j_gene: TRBJ2-2; v_gene: TRBV10-3; d_gene: NA; abundance: NA; CDR3aa: CAISDQGNTGELFF; CDR3nt: TGTGCCATCAGTGACCAGGGTAACACCGGGGAGCTGTTTTTT
j_gene: TRBJ1-1; v_gene: TRBV15; d_gene: TRBD1; abundance: NA; CDR3aa: CATRRGQGNTEAFF; CDR3nt: TGTGCCACCAGGAGGGGACAGGGGAACACTGAAGCTTTCTTT
j_gene: TRBJ1-2; v_gene: TRBV19; d_gene: TRBD1; abundance: NA; CDR3aa: CASRNGDRVLNGYTF; CDR3nt: TGTGCCAGTAGAAACGGGGACAGGGTTCTTAATGGCTACACCTTC
j_gene: TRBJ2-7; v_gene: TRBV5-4; d_gene: TRBD2; abundance: NA; CDR3aa: CASSLDGRPSYEQYF; CDR3nt: TGTGCCAGCAGCTTGGACGGGAGGCCCTCCTACGAGCAGTACTTC
j_gene: TRBJ1-3; v_gene: TRBV7-8; d_gene: TRBD1; abundance: NA; CDR3aa: CASSPRRQGAGNTIYF; CDR3nt: TGTGCCAGCAGTCCTCGGAGGCAGGGGGCTGGAAACACCATATATTTT
j_gene: TRBJ2-4; v_gene: TRBV12-5; d_gene: TRBD1; abundance: once; CDR3aa: CASSRDRGLFPKNIQYF; CDR3nt: TGTGCTAGTAGCCGGGACAGGGGGCTCTTCCCCAAAAACATTCAGTACTTC
j_gene: TRBJ2-7; v_gene: TRBV29-1; d_gene: NA; abundance: NA; CDR3aa: CSVAKRLESPYEQYF; CDR3nt: TGCAGCGTAGCCAAGCGACTAGAGTCACCCTACGAGCAGTACTTC
j_gene: TRBJ2-7; v_gene: TRBV6-4; d_gene: NA; abundance: NA; CDR3aa: CASSKEGLSGYEQYF; CDR3nt: TGTGCCAGCAGCAAAGAGGGACTTTCCGGCTACGAGCAGTACTTC
j_gene: TRBJ1-2; v_gene: TRBV28; d_gene: TRBD1; abundance: NA; CDR3aa: CASRNGQGANGYTF; CDR3nt: TGTGCCAGCAGGAATGGACAGGGGGCAAATGGCTACACCTTC
j_gene: TRBJ1-2; v_gene: TRBV20-1; d_gene: NA; abundance: few; CDR3aa: CSARKFRGYTF; CDR3nt: TGCAGTGCTAGGAAATTTCGGGGCTACACCTTC
j_gene: TRBJ2-5; v_gene: TRBV5-4; d_gene: NA; abundance: NA; CDR3aa: CASKEGGPRGETQYF; CDR3nt: TGTGCCAGCAAAGAGGGGGGGCCTCGGGGAGAGACCCAGTACTTC
j_gene: TRBJ2-1; v_gene: TRBV6-1; d_gene: NA; abundance: NA; CDR3aa: CASSPDRLPTNEQFF; CDR3nt: TGTGCCAGCAGCCCCGACAGGTTACCTACGAATGAGCAGTTCTTC
j_gene: TRBJ1-5; v_gene: TRBV7-2; d_gene: NA; abundance: NA; CDR3aa: CASSSTTGASNQPQHF; CDR3nt: TGTGCCAGCAGCTCAACTACGGGAGCCAGCAATCAGCCCCAGCATTTT
j_gene: TRBJ1-2; v_gene: TRBV27; d_gene: NA; abundance: NA; CDR3aa: CASSLTGNALNGYTF; CDR3nt: TGTGCCAGCAGTCTCACAGGCAATGCCCTCAATGGCTACACCTTC
j_gene: TRBJ1-1; v_gene: TRBV7-9; d_gene: TRBD1; abundance: NA; CDR3aa: CASCPPGTGVPEAFF; CDR3nt: TGTGCCAGCTGTCCCCCTGGGACAGGGGTCCCTGAAGCTTTCTTT
j_gene: TRBJ1-2; v_gene: TRBV14; d_gene: NA; abundance: NA; CDR3aa: CASSQDLGQPYGYTF; CDR3nt: TGTGCCAGCAGCCAAGACTTGGGACAACCCTATGGCTACACCTTC
j_gene: TRBJ1-1; v_gene: TRBV5-1; d_gene: TRBD1; abundance: NA; CDR3aa: CASSLNRGGTEAFF; CDR3nt: TGCGCCAGCAGCTTAAACAGGGGTGGCACTGAAGCTTTCTTT
j_gene: TRBJ2-5; v_gene: TRBV5-1; d_gene: TRBD2; abundance: NA; CDR3aa: CASSLFLAGETQYF; CDR3nt: TGCGCCAGCAGCTTGTTCCTAGCGGGAGAGACCCAGTACTTC
j_gene: TRBJ2-7; v_gene: TRBV19; d_gene: TRBD1; abundance: few; CDR3aa: CASSIRDSPSYEQYF; CDR3nt: TGTGCCAGTAGTATCCGGGACAGCCCCTCCTACGAGCAGTACTTC
j_gene: TRBJ2-2; v_gene: TRBV5-5; d_gene: TRBD2; abundance: NA; CDR3aa: CASSLFVSGGSTGELFF; CDR3nt: TGTGCCAGCAGCTTGTTTGTTTCGGGAGGATCCACCGGGGAGCTGTTTTTT
j_gene: TRBJ2-7; v_gene: TRBV25-1; d_gene: NA; abundance: few; CDR3aa: CASSVGAYEQYF; CDR3nt: TGTGCCAGCAGTGTCGGAGCCTACGAGCAGTACTTC
j_gene: TRBJ1-5; v_gene: TRBV29-1; d_gene: NA; abundance: NA; CDR3aa: CSVEETTGQPQHF; CDR3nt: TGCAGCGTTGAGGAAACTACGGGTCAGCCCCAGCATTTT
j_gene: TRBJ2-7; v_gene: TRBV27; d_gene: NA; abundance: NA; CDR3aa: CASSLNRDYEQYF; CDR3nt: TGTGCCAGCAGTTTAAATCGCGACTACGAGCAGTACTTC
j_gene: TRBJ2-1; v_gene: TRBV19; d_gene: TRBD2; abundance: once; CDR3aa: CASSQTSTSYNEQFF; CDR3nt: TGTGCCAGTAGTCAGACTAGCACCTCCTACAATGAGCAGTTCTTC
j_gene: TRBJ2-7; v_gene: TRBV9; d_gene: TRBD1; abundance: NA; CDR3aa: CASSARQGPYEQYF; CDR3nt: TGTGCCAGCAGCGCCCGACAGGGCCCCTACGAGCAGTACTTC
j_gene: TRBJ2-7; v_gene: TRBV15; d_gene: NA; abundance: NA; CDR3aa: CATRDTAYEQYF; CDR3nt: TGTGCCACTAGGGACACTGCCTACGAGCAGTACTTC
j_gene: TRBJ2-5; v_gene: TRBV7-9; d_gene: NA; abundance: NA; CDR3aa: CASSPGPQTQYF; CDR3nt: TGTGCCAGCAGCCCAGGGCCCCAGACCCAGTACTTC
j_gene: TRBJ2-1; v_gene: TRBV25-1; d_gene: NA; abundance: NA; CDR3aa: CASSSAGRSSYNEQFF; CDR3nt: TGTGCCAGCAGTTCTGCGGGACGGAGCTCCTACAATGAGCAGTTCTTC
j_gene: TRBJ1-1; v_gene: TRBV11-2; d_gene: NA; abundance: NA; CDR3aa: CASSPLYLNTEAFF; CDR3nt: TGTGCCAGCAGCCCCCTTTACTTGAACACTGAAGCTTTCTTT
j_gene: TRBJ1-3; v_gene: TRBV5-1; d_gene: NA; abundance: NA; CDR3aa: CASSLGQSDTIYF; CDR3nt: TGCGCCAGCAGCTTGGGACAGTCTGACACCATATATTTT
j_gene: TRBJ1-1; v_gene: TRBV7-6; d_gene: NA; abundance: NA; CDR3aa: CASSLSPPFGEAFF; CDR3nt: TGTGCCAGCAGCTTATCCCCTCCGTTCGGTGAAGCTTTCTTT
j_gene: TRBJ2-1; v_gene: TRBV7-2; d_gene: TRBD2; abundance: NA; CDR3aa: CASSFSGGDEQFF; CDR3nt: TGTGCCAGCAGCTTTTCGGGAGGGGATGAGCAGTTCTTC
j_gene: TRBJ1-5; v_gene: TRBV12-5; d_gene: NA; abundance: NA; CDR3aa: CASGPYRGQPQHF; CDR3nt: TGTGCTAGTGGCCCATACCGCGGGCAGCCCCAGCATTTT
j_gene: TRBJ2-2; v_gene: TRBV5-1; d_gene: NA; abundance: NA; CDR3aa: CASSLHKNTGELFF; CDR3nt: TGCGCCAGCAGCCTTCACAAGAACACCGGGGAGCTGTTTTTT